The 12 T cell receptor beta chains in this list originate from one sample, sequenced in a study of shared clonotypes between healthy human individuals (dated by TCRdb to 2018 to 2021). CD8 naive samples were CD45RO-negative cells positively selected for CCR7, giving a CD45RA+CCR7+ population that excluded TemRA cells. The receptor library was made with the immunoSEQ multiplex PCR assay. TCRdb retrieved this table from immuneACCESS and kept in-frame rearrangements only. Not all clones are present; in checked studies, unresolved V genes account for under half, and no reason is known for the remainder. Present in this sample are under 1 million clones, approximately 97% of which were seen just once. 0.2% to 0.25% of the sample comes from the top ten. The sample consisted of naive CD8+ T cells sorted from blood. This sample's cell subset or site label indicates: CD45RA+CCR7+. The receptors come from a man aged 25 to 45 in good health.

This chain uses TRBV7-9 with TRBJ1-1, with D tentatively TRBD1 (6 bases). The CDR3 contains 15 residues. Germline-derived CDR1 and CDR2 are SEHNR and FQNEAQ (reference sequence). V dropped 2 bases and J dropped 1 base, with 11 bases sitting between them. This CDR3 is CASSLLQGTNTEAFF. CDR3 bases: TGTGCCAGCAGCTTACTGCAGGGGACGAACACTGAAGCTTTCTTT.

This clone was seen just once. The J gene is TRBJ1-1, the V gene TRBV4-3; D perhaps matches TRBD1 (6 bases). Germline-derived CDR1 and CDR2 are LGHNA and YSLEER. V was shortened by 5 bases and J by 1 base, with 8 bases between the two germline ends. The CDR3 extends over 13 amino acids. CDR3 region: CASSLGGNTEAFF. The DNA for the CDR3 is TGCGCCAGCAGCTTAGGGGGGAACACTGAAGCTTTCTTT.

The J gene is TRBJ2-7, the V gene TRBV4-2; TRBD2 aligns across 11 bases. CDR3 length: 17 amino acids. Trimming removed 1 base from V and 2 bases from J; junction bases left unmatched: 7. Germline V gene lookup returns CDR1 LGHNA and CDR2 YNFKEQ. In DNA, the CDR3 is TGTGCCAGCAGCCAAGCCGGAATAGCGGGAGGGACCTACGAGCAGTACTTC. Protein sequence: CASSQAGIAGGTYEQYF.

The chain combines TRBV9 with TRBJ2-3; D is unresolved. Germline V CDR1 and CDR2: SGDLS, YYNGEE. The CDR3 is 17 residues long. V was cut by 0 bases and J by 4 bases, with 18 bases left in between. The CDR3 sequence is CASSVGGGAIFSDTQYF. The CDR3 nucleotides are TGTGCCAGCAGCGTAGGAGGTGGCGCTATTTTTTCAGATACGCAGTATTTT. Supplemented by reference TRBV9 and TRBJ2-3, the full variable domain reads DSGVTQTPKHLITATGQRVTLRCSPRSGDLSVYWYQQSLDQGLQFLIQYYNGEERAKGNILERFSAQQFPDLHSELNLSSLELGDSALYFCASSVGGGAIFSDTQYFGPGTRLTVL.

The chain carries TRBV9 and TRBJ1-2, with a possible D match to TRBD1 (5 bases). The length of the CDR3 is 13 residues. The V gene's germline CDR1 is SGDLS and CDR2 YYNGEE. V was shortened by 7 bases and J by 4 bases, with 14 bases between the two germline ends. CDR3 nucleotides: TGTGCCAGCGCGGGACGGGACCCCTATGGCTACACCTTC. It specifies CASAGRDPYGYTF.

The V call is TRBV4-1, the J call TRBJ2-2; no clear D. CDR1 is MGHRA, CDR2 YSYEKL, per germline. This CDR3 comprises 14 residues. V was pared by 3 bases and J by 3 bases, with 8 bases between. The DNA for the CDR3 is TGCGCCAGCAGCCAGGCATGGGACACCGGGGAGCTGTTTTTT. This translates into CASSQAWDTGELFF.

The V and J genes are TRBV5-8 and TRBJ2-1, with D maybe TRBD1 (5 bases). The CDR3 extends over 15 amino acids. Trimming took off 0 bases at V and 4 bases at J, with 11 bases between the two ends. Germline CDR1 SGHTS, CDR2 YDEGEE. The CDR3 loop reads CASSLVGVQYNEQFF. CDR3 coding DNA: TGTGCCAGCAGCTTGGTAGGGGTACAATACAATGAGCAGTTCTTC.

The rearrangement uses TRBV19 and TRBJ1-4; TRBD1 matches 11 bases. Germline V gives CDR1 LNHDA, CDR2 SQIVND (reference sequence). The CDR3 runs 18 residues. Germline trimming cut 5 bases from V and 3 bases from J; bases unmatched to any gene: 11. The CDR3 nucleotides are TGTGCCAGTAGTCTCTTCCGGGACAGGGGGTCAGCTAATGAAAAACTGTTTTTT. Protein product: CASSLFRDRGSANEKLFF. Full variable domain (remainder filled in from reference TRBV19 and TRBJ1-4): DGGITQSPKYLFRKEGQNVTLSCEQNLNHDAMYWYRQDPGQGLRLIYYSQIVNDFQKGDIAEGYSVSREKKESFPLTVTSAQKNPTAFYLCASSLFRDRGSANEKLFFGSGTQLSVL.

The chain recombines TRBV29-1 with TRBJ2-1; D gene ambiguous. This CDR3 comprises 14 residues. V lost 3 bases and J lost 0, with 9 bases in between. In germline, CDR1 is SQVTM, CDR2 ANQGSEA. As DNA, the CDR3 is TGCAGCGTTGAGGGTTGGGACTCCTACAATGAGCAGTTCTTC. It is translated as CSVEGWDSYNEQFF.

This chain links TRBV15 with TRBJ1-4; D is unclear. Germline CDR1 reads LNHNV; CDR2 reads YYDKDF (reference sequence). Trimming pared 2 bases from V and 7 bases from J, leaving 14 bases between. CDR3 size: 15 residues. The CDR3 DNA reads TGTGCCACCAGCAGACTCACCCCAAGCGGTGAAAAACTGTTTTTT. Amino acid sequence: CATSRLTPSGEKLFF.

The chain recombines TRBV9 with TRBJ2-1, with a possible D match to TRBD1 (5 bases). Germline V gene sequence: CDR1 SGDLS, CDR2 YYNGEE. The length of the CDR3 is 15 residues. V shed 0 bases and J shed 0 bases, with 7 bases lying between them. In DNA form, the CDR3 reads TGTGCCAGCAGCGTAGGACAGAGCTCCTACAATGAGCAGTTCTTC. Protein: CASSVGQSSYNEQFF.

The chain carries TRBV7-6 and TRBJ2-2, with D tentatively TRBD2 (6 bases). V was clipped by 4 bases and J by 2 bases, with 14 bases between them. This CDR3 contains 16 residues. Germline assignment: CDR1 SGHVS and CDR2 FNYEAQ. DNA for the CDR3: TGTGCCAGCAGCTCTTTAATGGGGGGTAACACCGGGGAGCTGTTTTTT. This codes for CASSSLMGGNTGELFF.